This T cell receptor beta chain comes out of a study of T cell responses to AZD1222 COVID-19 vaccine. This CDR3 has 14 amino acids. Trimming left V 0 bases short and J 4 bases short, with 10 bases between. CDR1 SGDLS and CDR2 YYNGEE come from the germline V gene. Whole-study findings and limits: Donor demographics were predominantly white British with a female majority; clonal diversity may be underestimated. In the spike-specific TCR repertoire, nearly half reportedly target unmutated variant regions. Spike regions recognized by vaccine-associated CD4 TCRs spanned the protein, led by 160-218 and 743-854.

Second-dose schedules of about 4 or about 12 weeks were combined. TCRdb's copy holds only in-frame clones and misses some; the assay was immunoSEQ multiplex PCR. The data show around 130,000 clones, approximately 91% seen once. In the case of this clone: What it binds is unknown. This CDR3 is also generated by other DNA sequences in the sample.

The V call is TRBV9, the J call TRBJ1-2; possible D gene TRBD1, 5 bases. Material: peripheral blood, obtained 28 days after the second AZD1222 dose. The receptor was isolated from an adult who received the AZD1222 COVID-19 vaccine. CDR3 nucleotides: TGTGCCAGCAGCGTAGATGGGGGTGGCTATGGCTACACCTTC. This translates into CASSVDGGGYGYTF.